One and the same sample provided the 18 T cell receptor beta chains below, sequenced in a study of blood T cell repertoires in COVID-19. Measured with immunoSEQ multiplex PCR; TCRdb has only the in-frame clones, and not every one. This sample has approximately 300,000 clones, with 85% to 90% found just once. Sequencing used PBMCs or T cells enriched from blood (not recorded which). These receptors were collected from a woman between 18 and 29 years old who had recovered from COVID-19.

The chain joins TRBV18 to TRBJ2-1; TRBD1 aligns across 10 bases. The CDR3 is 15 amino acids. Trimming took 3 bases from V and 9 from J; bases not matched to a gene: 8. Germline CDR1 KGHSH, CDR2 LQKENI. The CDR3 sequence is CASSPSWDRGGEQFF. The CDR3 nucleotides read TGTGCCAGCTCACCTTCCTGGGACAGGGGAGGTGAGCAGTTCTTC.

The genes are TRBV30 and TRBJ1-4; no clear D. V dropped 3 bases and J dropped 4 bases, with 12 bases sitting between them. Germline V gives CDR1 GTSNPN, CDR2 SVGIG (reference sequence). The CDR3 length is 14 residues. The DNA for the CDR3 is TGTGCCTGGAGCCGACAAAATCTTAATGAAAAACTGTTTTTT. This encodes CAWSRQNLNEKLFF.

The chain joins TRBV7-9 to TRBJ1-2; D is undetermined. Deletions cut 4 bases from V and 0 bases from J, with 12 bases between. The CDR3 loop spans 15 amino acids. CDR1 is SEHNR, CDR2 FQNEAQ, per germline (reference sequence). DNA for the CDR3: TGTGCCAGCAGCTCGATTCATAGAGCTAACTATGGCTACACCTTC. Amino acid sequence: CASSSIHRANYGYTF.

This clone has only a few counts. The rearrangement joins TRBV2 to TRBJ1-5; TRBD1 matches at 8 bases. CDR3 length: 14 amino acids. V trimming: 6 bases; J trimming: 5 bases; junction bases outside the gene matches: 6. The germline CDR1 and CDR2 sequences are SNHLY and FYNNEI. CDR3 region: CASRMDRVDQPQHF. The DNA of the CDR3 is TGTGCCAGCAGGATGGACAGGGTTGATCAGCCCCAGCATTTT.

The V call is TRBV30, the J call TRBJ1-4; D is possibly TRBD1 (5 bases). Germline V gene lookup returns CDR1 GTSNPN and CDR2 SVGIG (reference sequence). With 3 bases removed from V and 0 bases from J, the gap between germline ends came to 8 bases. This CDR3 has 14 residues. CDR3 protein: CAWRKTATNEKLFF. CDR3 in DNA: TGTGCCTGGAGGAAGACAGCAACTAATGAAAAACTGTTTTTT.

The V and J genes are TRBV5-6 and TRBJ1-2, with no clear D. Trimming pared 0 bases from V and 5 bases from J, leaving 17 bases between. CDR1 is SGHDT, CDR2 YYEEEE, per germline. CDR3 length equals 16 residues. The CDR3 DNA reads TGTGCCAGCAGCTTGGAGGATGCGGAAGTTATTTATGGCTACACCTTC. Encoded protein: CASSLEDAEVIYGYTF.

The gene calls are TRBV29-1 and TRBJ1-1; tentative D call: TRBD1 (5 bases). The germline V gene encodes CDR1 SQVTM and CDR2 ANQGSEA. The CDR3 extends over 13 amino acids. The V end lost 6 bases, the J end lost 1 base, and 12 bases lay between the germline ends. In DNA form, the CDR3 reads TGCAGCGTGGGGGAGGGACGGAACACTGAAGCTTTCTTT. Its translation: CSVGEGRNTEAFF.

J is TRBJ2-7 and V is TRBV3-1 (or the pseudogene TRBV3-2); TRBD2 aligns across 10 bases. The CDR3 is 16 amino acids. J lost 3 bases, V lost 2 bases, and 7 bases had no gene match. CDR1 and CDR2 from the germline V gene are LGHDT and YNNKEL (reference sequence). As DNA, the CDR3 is TGTGCCAGCAGCCAACCTCCGGGACTAGCGAACTACGAGCAGTACTTC. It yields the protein CASSQPPGLANYEQYF.

CDR3 in amino acids: CAISESRGTENTEAFF. The CDR3 DNA is TGTGCCATCAGTGAGTCTAGGGGGACCGAGAACACTGAAGCTTTCTTT. The gene calls are TRBV10-3 and TRBJ1-1; possible D gene TRBD1, 6 bases. This CDR3 is built from 16 residues. V lost 0 bases, J lost 1 base, and 12 bases lay in between. CDR1 ENHRY and CDR2 SYGVKD come from the germline V gene.

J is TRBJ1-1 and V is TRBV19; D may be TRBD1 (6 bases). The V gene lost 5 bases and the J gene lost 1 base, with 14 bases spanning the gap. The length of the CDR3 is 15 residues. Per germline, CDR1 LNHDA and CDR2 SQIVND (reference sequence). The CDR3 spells CASSPWTAPNTEAFF. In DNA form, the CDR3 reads TGTGCCAGTAGTCCATGGACAGCACCGAACACTGAAGCTTTCTTT.

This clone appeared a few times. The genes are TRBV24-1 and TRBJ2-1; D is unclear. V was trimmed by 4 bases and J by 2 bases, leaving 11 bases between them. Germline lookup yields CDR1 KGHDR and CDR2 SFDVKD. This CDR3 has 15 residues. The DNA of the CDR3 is TGTGCCACCAGTGAAAGCGATAGCCCCTACAATGAGCAGTTCTTC. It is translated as CATSESDSPYNEQFF.

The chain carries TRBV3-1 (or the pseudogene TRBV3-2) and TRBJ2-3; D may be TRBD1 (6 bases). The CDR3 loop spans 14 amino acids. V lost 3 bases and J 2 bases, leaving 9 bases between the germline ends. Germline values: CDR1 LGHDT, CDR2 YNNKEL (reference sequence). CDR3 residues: CASSHGDNTDTQYF. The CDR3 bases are TGTGCCAGCAGCCATGGGGACAACACAGATACGCAGTATTTT.

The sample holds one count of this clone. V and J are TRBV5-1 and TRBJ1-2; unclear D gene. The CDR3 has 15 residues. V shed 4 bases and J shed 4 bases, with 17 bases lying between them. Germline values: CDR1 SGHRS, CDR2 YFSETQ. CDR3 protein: CASSAPGGTLYGYTF. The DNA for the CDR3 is TGCGCCAGCAGCGCACCTGGCGGCACGCTCTATGGCTACACCTTC.

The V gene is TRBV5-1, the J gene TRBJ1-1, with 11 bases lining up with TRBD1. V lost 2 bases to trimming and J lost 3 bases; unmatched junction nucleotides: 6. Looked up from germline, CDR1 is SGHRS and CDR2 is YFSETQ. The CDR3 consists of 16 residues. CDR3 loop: CASSLGQGARDTEAFF. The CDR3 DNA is TGCGCCAGCAGCTTAGGACAGGGGGCGAGGGACACTGAAGCTTTCTTT.

The CDR3 loop reads CASSRGTVEKAFF. The CDR3 bases are TGTGCCAGTAGTAGAGGGACAGTGGAGAAAGCTTTCTTT. The chain is built from TRBV19 and TRBJ1-1; 7 bases line up with TRBD1. J gave up 9 bases and V 4 bases, and 8 bases lay outside the gene matches. In germline, CDR1 is LNHDA, CDR2 SQIVND (reference sequence). The CDR3 covers 13 residues.

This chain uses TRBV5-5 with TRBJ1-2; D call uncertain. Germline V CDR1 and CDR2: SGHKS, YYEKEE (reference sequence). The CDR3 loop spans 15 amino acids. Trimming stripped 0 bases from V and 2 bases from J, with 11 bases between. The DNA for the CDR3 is TGTGCCAGCAGCTTGGGAGCGGGTCGGAACTATGGCTACACCTTC. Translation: CASSLGAGRNYGYTF. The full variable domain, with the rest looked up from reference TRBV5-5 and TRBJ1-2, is DAGVTQSPTHLIKTRGQQVTLRCSPISGHKSVSWYQQVLGQGPQFIFQYYEKEERGRGNFPDRFSARQFPNYSSELNVNALLLGDSALYLCASSLGAGRNYGYTFGSGTRLTVV.

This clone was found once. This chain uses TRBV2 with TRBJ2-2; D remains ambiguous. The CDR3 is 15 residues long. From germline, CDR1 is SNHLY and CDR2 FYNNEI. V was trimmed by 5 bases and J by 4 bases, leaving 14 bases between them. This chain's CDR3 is CASSLAPRVTGELFF. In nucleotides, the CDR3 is TGTGCCAGCAGTTTAGCCCCGCGAGTCACCGGGGAGCTGTTTTTT.

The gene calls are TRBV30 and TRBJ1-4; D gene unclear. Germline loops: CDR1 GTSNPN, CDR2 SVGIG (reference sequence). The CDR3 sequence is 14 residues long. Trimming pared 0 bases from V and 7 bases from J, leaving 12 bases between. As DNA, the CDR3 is TGTGCCTGGAGTGTCCAGGCCGCGGGTGAAAAACTGTTTTTT. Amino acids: CAWSVQAAGEKLFF.